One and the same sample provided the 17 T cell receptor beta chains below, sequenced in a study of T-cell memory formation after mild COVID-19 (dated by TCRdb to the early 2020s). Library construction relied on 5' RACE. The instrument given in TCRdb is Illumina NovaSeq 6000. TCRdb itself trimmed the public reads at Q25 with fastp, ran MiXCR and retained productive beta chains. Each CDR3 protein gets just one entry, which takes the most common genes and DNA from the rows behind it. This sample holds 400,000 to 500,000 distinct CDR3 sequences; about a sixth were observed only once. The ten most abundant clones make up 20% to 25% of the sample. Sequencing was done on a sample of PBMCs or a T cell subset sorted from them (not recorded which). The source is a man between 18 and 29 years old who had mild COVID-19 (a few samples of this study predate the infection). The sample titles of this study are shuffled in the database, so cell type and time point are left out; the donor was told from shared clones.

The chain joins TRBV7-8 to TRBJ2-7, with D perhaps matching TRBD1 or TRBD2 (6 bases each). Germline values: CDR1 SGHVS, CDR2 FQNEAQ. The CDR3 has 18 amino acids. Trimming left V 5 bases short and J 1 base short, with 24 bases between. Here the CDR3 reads CASSPKGGPPVGSYEQYF. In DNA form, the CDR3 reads TGTGCCAGCAGCCCTAAAGGGGGGCCTCCCGTTGGGTCCTACGAGCAGTACTTC. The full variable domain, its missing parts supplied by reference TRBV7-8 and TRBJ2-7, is GAGVSQSPRYKVAKRGQDVALRCDPISGHVSLFWYQQALGQGPEFLTYFQNEAQLDKSGLPSDRFFAERPEGSVSTLKIQRTQQEDSAVYLCASSPKGGPPVGSYEQYFGPGTRLTVT.

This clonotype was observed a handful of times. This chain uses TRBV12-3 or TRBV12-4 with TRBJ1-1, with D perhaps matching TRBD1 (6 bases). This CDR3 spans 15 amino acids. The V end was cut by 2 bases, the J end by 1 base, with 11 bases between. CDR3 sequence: CASSLWDTSNTEAFF. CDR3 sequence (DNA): TGTGCCAGCAGTTTATGGGACACCTCGAACACTGAAGCTTTCTTT.

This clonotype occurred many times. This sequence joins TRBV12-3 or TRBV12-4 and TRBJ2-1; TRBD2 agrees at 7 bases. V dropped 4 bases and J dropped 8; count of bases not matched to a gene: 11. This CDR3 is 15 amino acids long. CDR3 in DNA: TGTGCCAGCAGTTCTTGGGGGGGAAAAAATGATGAGCAGTTCTTC. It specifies CASSSWGGKNDEQFF.

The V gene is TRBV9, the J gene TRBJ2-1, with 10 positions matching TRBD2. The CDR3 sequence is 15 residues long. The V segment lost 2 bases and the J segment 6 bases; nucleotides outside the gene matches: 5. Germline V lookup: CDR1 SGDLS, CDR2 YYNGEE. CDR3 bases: TGTGCCAGCAGCGTGAGCGGGGGGGCCGGCAATGAGCAGTTCTTC. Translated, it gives CASSVSGGAGNEQFF.

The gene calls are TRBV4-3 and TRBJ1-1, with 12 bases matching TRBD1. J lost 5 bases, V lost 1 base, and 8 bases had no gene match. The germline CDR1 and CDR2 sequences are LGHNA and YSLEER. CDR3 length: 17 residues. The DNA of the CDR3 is TGCGCCAGCAGCCAAGTAGGGACAGGGGGCGCGGGAACTGAAGCTTTCTTT. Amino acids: CASSQVGTGGAGTEAFF.

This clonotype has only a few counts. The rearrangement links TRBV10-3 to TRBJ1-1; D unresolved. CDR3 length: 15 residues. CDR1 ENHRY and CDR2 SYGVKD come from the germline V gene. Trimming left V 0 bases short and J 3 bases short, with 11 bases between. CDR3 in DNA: TGTGCCATCAGTGAGTCGGTTATTGGGGACACTGAAGCTTTCTTT. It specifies CAISESVIGDTEAFF.

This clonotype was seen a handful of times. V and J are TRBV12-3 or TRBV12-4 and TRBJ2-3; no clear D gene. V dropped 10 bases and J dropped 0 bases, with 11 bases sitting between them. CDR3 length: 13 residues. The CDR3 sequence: CAIRYGSTDTQYF. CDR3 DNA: TGTGCCATCCGATACGGTAGCACAGATACGCAGTATTTT.

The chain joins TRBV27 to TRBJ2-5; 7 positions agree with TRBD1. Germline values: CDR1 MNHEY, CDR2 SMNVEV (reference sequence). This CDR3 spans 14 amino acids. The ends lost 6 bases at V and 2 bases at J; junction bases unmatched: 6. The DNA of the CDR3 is TGTGCCAGCAGCTTTGACAGGGATCAAGAGACCCAGTACTTC. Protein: CASSFDRDQETQYF.

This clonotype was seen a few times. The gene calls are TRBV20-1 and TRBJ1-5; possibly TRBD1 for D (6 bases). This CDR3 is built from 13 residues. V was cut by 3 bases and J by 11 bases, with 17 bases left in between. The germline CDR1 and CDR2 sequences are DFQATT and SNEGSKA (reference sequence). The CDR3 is CSARGASGRSQHF. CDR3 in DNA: TGCAGTGCTAGGGGGGCCTCAGGGAGGTCCCAGCATTTT.

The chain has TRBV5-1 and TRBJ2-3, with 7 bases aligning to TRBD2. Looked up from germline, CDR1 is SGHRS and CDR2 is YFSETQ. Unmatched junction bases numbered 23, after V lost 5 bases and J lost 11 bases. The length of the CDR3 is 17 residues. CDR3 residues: CASSPLSLAAPGEGQYF. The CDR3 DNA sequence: TGCGCCAGCAGTCCGCTCTCCCTAGCGGCCCCGGGTGAGGGGCAGTATTTT.

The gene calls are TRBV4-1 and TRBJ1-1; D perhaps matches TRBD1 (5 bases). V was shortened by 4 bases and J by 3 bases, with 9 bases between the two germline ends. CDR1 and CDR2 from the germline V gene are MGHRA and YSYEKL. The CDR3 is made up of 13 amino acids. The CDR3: CASSLRGYTEAFF. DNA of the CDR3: TGCGCCAGCAGCCTCCGGGGGTACACTGAAGCTTTCTTT.

The DNA for the CDR3 is TGTGCCACCACCCAAATTGCTACAGGGGGTCTTTCTGAAGCTTTCTTT. Amino acid sequence: CATTQIATGGLSEAFF. This chain joins TRBV15 and TRBJ1-1; TRBD1 aligns across 8 bases. The CDR3 runs 16 residues. Germline V gives CDR1 LNHNV, CDR2 YYDKDF (reference sequence). Trimming took 7 bases from V and 6 from J; bases not matched to a gene: 16.

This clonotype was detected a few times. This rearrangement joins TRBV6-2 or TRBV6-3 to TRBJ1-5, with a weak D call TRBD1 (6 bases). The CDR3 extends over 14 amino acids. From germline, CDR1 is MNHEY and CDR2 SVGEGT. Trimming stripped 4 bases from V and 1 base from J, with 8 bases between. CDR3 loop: CASSSGTSNQPQHF. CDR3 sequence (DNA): TGTGCCAGCAGTTCGGGGACAAGCAATCAGCCCCAGCATTTT.

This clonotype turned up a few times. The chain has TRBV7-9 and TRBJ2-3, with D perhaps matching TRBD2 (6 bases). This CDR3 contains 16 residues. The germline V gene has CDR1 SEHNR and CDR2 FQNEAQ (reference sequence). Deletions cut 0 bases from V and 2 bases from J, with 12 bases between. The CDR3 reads CASSLALAENTDTQYF. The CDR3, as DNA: TGTGCCAGCAGCTTAGCGTTAGCGGAGAACACAGATACGCAGTATTTT.

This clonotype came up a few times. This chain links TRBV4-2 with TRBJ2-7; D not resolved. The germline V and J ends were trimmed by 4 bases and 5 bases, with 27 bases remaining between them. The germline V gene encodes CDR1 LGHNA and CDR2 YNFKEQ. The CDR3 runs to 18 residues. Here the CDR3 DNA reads TGTGCCAGCAGCCCAACCTTCGGGCAGGCCTCCTATCCCCACGAGCAGTACGTC. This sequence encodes CASSPTFGQASYPHEQYV.

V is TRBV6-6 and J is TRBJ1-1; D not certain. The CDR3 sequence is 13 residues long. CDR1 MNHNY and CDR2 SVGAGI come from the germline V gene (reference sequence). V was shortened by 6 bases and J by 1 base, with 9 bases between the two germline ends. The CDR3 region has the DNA TGTGCCAGCAGCCAACAGACGAACACTGAAGCTTTCTTT. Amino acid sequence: CASSQQTNTEAFF.

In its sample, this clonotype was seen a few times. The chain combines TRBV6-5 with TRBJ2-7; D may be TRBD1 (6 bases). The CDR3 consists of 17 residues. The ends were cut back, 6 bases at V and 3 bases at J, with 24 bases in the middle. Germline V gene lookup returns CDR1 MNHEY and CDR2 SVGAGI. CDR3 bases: TGTGCCAGCAGGTTATACAGGGCCTACCGATCGTACTACGAGCAGTACGTC. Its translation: CASRLYRAYRSYYEQYV.